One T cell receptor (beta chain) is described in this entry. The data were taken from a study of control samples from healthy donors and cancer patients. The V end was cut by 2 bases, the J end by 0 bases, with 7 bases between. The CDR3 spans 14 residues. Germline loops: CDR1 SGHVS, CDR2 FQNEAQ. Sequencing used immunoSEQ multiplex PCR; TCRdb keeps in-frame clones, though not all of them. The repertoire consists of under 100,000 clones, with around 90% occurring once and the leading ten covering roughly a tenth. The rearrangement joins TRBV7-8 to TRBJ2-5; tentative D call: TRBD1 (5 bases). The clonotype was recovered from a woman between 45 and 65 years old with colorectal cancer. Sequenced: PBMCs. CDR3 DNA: TGTGCCAGCAGCTTAAGACAGTACCAAGAGACCCAGTACTTC. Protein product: CASSLRQYQETQYF.